The sequence of this T cell receptor beta chain was determined in a study of T cell repertoires in cytomegalovirus infection. Concerning this clonotype: Its antigen is as yet unknown.

The CDR3 has 15 amino acids. In germline, CDR1 is MNHEY, CDR2 SMNVEV (reference sequence). Deletions cut 0 bases from V and 2 bases from J, with 10 bases between. TCRdb processed the reads anew with MiXCR; each CDR3 protein has one entry. The sample has 700,000 to 950,000 distinct CDR3 sequences; 30% to 35% are singletons. The clonotype comes from a human donor in good health (CMV status not recorded). Some clones in this sample may be carry-over from other donors' samples. Here the sequenced sample was cultured CD8+ T cells from PBMCs, taken from culture after CMV antigen stimulation. The chain employs TRBV27 and TRBJ1-1; maybe TRBD1 (5 bases). CDR3 nucleotide sequence: TGTGCCAGCAGTTTATCGTGGGGGGGAAACACTGAAGCTTTCTTT. Translated: CASSLSWGGNTEAFF.